This T cell receptor beta chain came from a study of cytomegalovirus exposure and HLA in healthy donors. Study-wide results and caveats: When a later analysis was performed, an Asian-associated ancestry cluster reportedly had fewer N-insertions than the roughly 700-donor mean. On later analysis, the bulk of CMV-associated TCR beta chains appeared to be HLA-restricted.

Worth noting for this clone: Its antigen is unidentified.

Researchers ran the PCR with 60 Vbeta and 13 Jbeta primers. TCRdb's copy holds only in-frame clones and misses some; the assay was immunoSEQ multiplex PCR. The listing records 120,000 or so clones. Per germline, CDR1 MGHRA and CDR2 YSYEKL. This CDR3 spans 13 amino acids. The trim removed 4 bases at V and 3 bases at J, leaving 2 bases unmatched. Material for sequencing was PBMCs. The J gene is TRBJ1-2, the V gene TRBV4-1; 7 bases map to TRBD1. The TCR comes from a man between 18 and 35 years old in good health and CMV-seronegative. Here the CDR3 reads CASSPTGDYGYTF. CDR3 DNA: TGCGCCAGCAGCCCCACAGGGGACTATGGCTACACCTTC.